Sequencing of this T cell receptor (beta chain) was carried out in a study of T cell responses to AZD1222 COVID-19 vaccine. Study-wide results and limits: Researchers took repertoire samples only after the peak T cell response had come. White British ancestry dominated among donors, who included more females, and clonal diversity was possibly underestimated. CD4 TCRs associated with vaccination spanned spike, dominating at 160-218 and 743-854.

The table came from immunoSEQ multiplex PCR; TCRdb's copy has only in-frame clones and leaves some out. The sample contains around 200,000 clones, around 94% of which appear only once. The CDR3 has 14 residues. The ends lost 8 bases at V and 5 bases at J; junction bases unmatched: 11. A remark on this clone: Its antigen remains unidentified.

This specimen was peripheral blood, taken 28 days after the second AZD1222 dose. The source is an adult who received the AZD1222 COVID-19 vaccine. The genes are TRBV23-1 and TRBJ1-2; 7 bases map to TRBD1. TRBV23-1 is filed as an ORF, its function uncertain. CDR3 sequence: CASPQDDREYGYTF. The CDR3 DNA is TGCGCCAGCCCACAAGACGACAGGGAGTATGGCTACACCTTC.